The 14 T cell receptor beta chains presented below share a single source sample, sequenced in a study of T-cell memory formation after mild COVID-19. One entry per CDR3 protein, called by TCRdb with MiXCR from the 5' RACE reads. The table lists hundreds of thousands of distinct CDR3 sequences, 14% of them singletons. The specimen was PBMCs or a T cell subset sorted from them (not recorded which). Every receptor here comes from a man aged 18 to 30 who had mild COVID-19 (a few samples of this study predate the infection). Cell type and time point are not known.

This clonotype has only a few counts. V usage is TRBV7-9 and J usage is TRBJ2-7; 9 bases map to TRBD1. From germline, CDR1 is SEHNR and CDR2 FQNEAQ (reference sequence). V shed 5 bases and J 5 bases; nucleotides not matched to a gene: 1. This CDR3 region has 12 residues. CDR3 in amino acids: CASSHRGHEQYF. As DNA, the CDR3 is TGTGCCAGCAGCCACAGGGGGCACGAGCAGTACTTC.

This clonotype came up a few times. The chain uses TRBV7-9 and TRBJ2-3; TRBD2 aligns across 11 bases. With V trimmed by 3 bases and J by 5 bases, 4 bases remained unmatched. CDR1 and CDR2 from the germline V gene are SEHNR and FQNEAQ (reference sequence). The CDR3 has 15 residues. CDR3 loop: CASSLTSGEVDTQYF. Here the CDR3 DNA reads TGTGCCAGCAGCTTGACTAGCGGGGAGGTAGATACGCAGTATTTT.

The rearrangement joins TRBV7-2 to TRBJ1-1; D perhaps matches TRBD1 (5 bases). Germline loops: CDR1 SGHTA, CDR2 FQGNSA. V was clipped by 5 bases and J by 11 bases, with 24 bases between them. This CDR3 spans 15 amino acids. The CDR3 DNA is TGTGCCAGCAGCCTCTCCCGGCGGCAGGCGGACAAGGCTTTCTTT. Translation: CASSLSRRQADKAFF.

This clonotype was recorded a few times. The chain recombines TRBV4-1 with TRBJ2-1; 9 bases align to TRBD1. The CDR3 length is 16 residues. Germline V gives CDR1 MGHRA, CDR2 YSYEKL. With V trimmed by 5 bases and J by 1 base, 6 bases remained unmatched. CDR3 sequence reads: CASSLQGARSYNEQFF. The DNA for the CDR3 is TGCGCCAGCAGCTTACAGGGGGCACGGTCCTACAATGAGCAGTTCTTC.

Ten or more counts support this clonotype. The CDR3 region has the DNA TGCGCCAGCAGTGTATCAGCGGTTCGCTATGGCTACACCTTC. It is translated as CASSVSAVRYGYTF. The gene calls are TRBV5-1 and TRBJ1-2; no firm D call. Germline values: CDR1 SGHRS, CDR2 YFSETQ. Deletions cut 5 bases from V and 4 bases from J, with 15 bases between. The CDR3 runs to 14 residues.

This clonotype was seen only a few times. The V and J genes are TRBV2 and TRBJ2-7; 7 bases align to TRBD1. The CDR3 loop spans 14 amino acids. Germline V gene lookup returns CDR1 SNHLY and CDR2 FYNNEI. J was trimmed by 5 bases and V by 5 bases; bases with no gene match: 9. The CDR3, as DNA: TGTGCCAGCAGTTTAGGCCAGGGGGTCGACGAGCAGTACTTC. This sequence encodes CASSLGQGVDEQYF.

This clonotype appeared a few times. The rearrangement links TRBV20-1 to TRBJ1-2; D might be TRBD1 (5 bases). CDR3 length: 12 amino acids. CDR1 is DFQATT, CDR2 SNEGSKA, per germline (reference sequence). V lost 5 bases and J 9 bases, leaving 16 bases between the germline ends. CDR3 sequence: CSALGLFTRYTF. The CDR3 nucleotides are TGCAGTGCTCTGGGACTCTTTACGCGCTACACCTTC.

This clonotype came up a few times. The chain combines TRBV6-5 with TRBJ2-7, with D unclear. The CDR3 has 13 residues. Trimming stripped 0 bases from V and 3 bases from J, with 6 bases between. Germline V CDR1 and CDR2: MNHEY, SVGAGI. The CDR3 coding sequence is TGTGCCAGCAGTTACTCCCCTCTCTACGAGCAGTACGTC. It translates to CASSYSPLYEQYV.

J is TRBJ2-1 and V is TRBV5-6; TRBD1 matches 9 bases. This CDR3 is 13 amino acids long. Germline V lookup: CDR1 SGHDT, CDR2 YYEEEE. The V gene end was trimmed by 4 bases and the J gene end by 8 bases; junction bases not matched to a gene: 4. CDR3 sequence (DNA): TGTGCCAGCAGCGGTACAGGGGGCGATGAGCAGTTCTTC. Amino acids: CASSGTGGDEQFF.

Only a few counts were recorded for this clonotype. The rearrangement joins TRBV29-1 to TRBJ2-1, with D possibly matching TRBD1 (5 bases). Trimming took off 3 bases at V and 3 bases at J, with 15 bases between the two ends. CDR1 is SQVTM, CDR2 ANQGSEA, per germline. This CDR3 has 15 amino acids. The CDR3 sequence is CSVEVPDTLYNEQFF. CDR3 in DNA: TGCAGCGTTGAGGTTCCGGACACACTCTACAATGAGCAGTTCTTC.

The rearrangement joins TRBV20-1 to TRBJ2-7; D is possibly TRBD2 (6 bases). This CDR3 spans 14 amino acids. Germline lookup yields CDR1 DFQATT and CDR2 SNEGSKA (reference sequence). V lost 2 bases and J 4 bases, leaving 15 bases between the germline ends. The CDR3 nucleotides are TGCAGTGCTAGATCCCCACTAGCCGCATACGAGCAGTACGTC. Its protein is CSARSPLAAYEQYV.

This clonotype appeared a few times. The rearrangement joins TRBV7-3 to TRBJ1-6, with a possible D match to TRBD1 (5 bases). The length of the CDR3 is 15 residues. Trimming left V 5 bases short and J 8 bases short, with 16 bases between. From germline, CDR1 is SGHTA and CDR2 FQGTGA. CDR3 residues: CASSLQPGPDSPLHF. For the CDR3, the DNA is TGTGCCAGCAGCCTCCAACCGGGACCAGATTCACCCCTCCACTTT.

The chain is built from TRBV4-1 and TRBJ1-3; D is unresolved. CDR1 and CDR2 (germline): MGHRA, YSYEKL. Trimming took 0 bases from V and 4 from J, leaving 10 bases between them. This CDR3 contains 15 residues. The CDR3 region has the DNA TGCGCCAGCAGCCAAGATGGAGTTTTCGGAAACACCATATATTTT. This gives the protein CASSQDGVFGNTIYF.

This clonotype came up many times. Here the CDR3 reads CASRELNSPLHF. The DNA for the CDR3 is TGTGCCAGCCGGGAACTAAATTCACCCCTCCACTTT. The chain has TRBV6-5 and TRBJ1-6; D not certain. Germline CDR1 is MNHEY and CDR2 is SVGAGI. The CDR3 is 12 residues long. The V and J ends lost 8 bases and 7 bases respectively, with 9 bases between them.